A selection of T cell receptor beta chains follows, all from one sample in a study of CD4+ T cells in melanoma. Sequenced by immunoSEQ multiplex PCR; TCRdb stores in-frame clones only, minus some. Among 20,000 to 25,000 clones listed, roughly 73% were seen once. These receptors originate from a human donor with melanoma. Each CDR3 is given with its conserved first and last residue. Fields, in order: D gene, J gene, clone size, V gene, CDR3 protein, CDR3 DNA. D genes are given only for firm matches. Size is omitted from some rows. Given values are once, few, many or a class for expanded clones.

d_gene: TRBD1
j_gene: TRBJ1-1
abundance: NA
v_gene: TRBV5-5
CDR3aa: CATYRGLNTEAFF
CDR3nt: TGTGCCACCTACAGGGGTTTAAACACTGAAGCTTTCTTT

d_gene: TRBD2
j_gene: TRBJ2-1
abundance: NA
v_gene: TRBV2
CDR3aa: CASSDPGLAGRYNEQFF
CDR3nt: TGTGCCAGCAGTGACCCCGGACTAGCGGGGCGCTACAATGAGCAGTTCTTC

d_gene: TRBD1
j_gene: TRBJ2-2
abundance: NA
v_gene: TRBV12-5
CDR3aa: CASGLGTGLTGELFF
CDR3nt: TGTGCTAGTGGTTTAGGGACAGGGCTCACCGGGGAGCTGTTTTTT

d_gene: NA
j_gene: TRBJ1-6
abundance: NA
v_gene: TRBV11-2
CDR3aa: CASSLGSYNSPLHF
CDR3nt: TGTGCCAGCAGCTTAGGCAGCTATAATTCACCCCTCCACTTT

d_gene: NA
j_gene: TRBJ2-5
abundance: NA
v_gene: TRBV6-6
CDR3aa: CASSLVLQETQYF
CDR3nt: TGTGCCAGCAGCCTTGTACTTCAAGAGACCCAGTACTTC

d_gene: TRBD1
j_gene: TRBJ1-5
abundance: NA
v_gene: TRBV5-4
CDR3aa: CASSADRNQPQHF
CDR3nt: TGTGCCAGCAGCGCGGACAGGAATCAGCCCCAGCATTTT

d_gene: NA
j_gene: TRBJ1-2
abundance: NA
v_gene: TRBV5-5
CDR3aa: CASSFAGIYGYTF
CDR3nt: TGTGCCAGCAGCTTTGCCGGGATCTATGGCTACACCTTC

d_gene: NA
j_gene: TRBJ2-3
abundance: NA
v_gene: TRBV9
CDR3aa: CASSASWGSTTRDTQYF
CDR3nt: TGTGCCAGCAGCGCCAGCTGGGGGTCCACCACCCGAGATACGCAGTATTTT

d_gene: NA
j_gene: TRBJ2-3
abundance: NA
v_gene: TRBV5-6
CDR3aa: CASSPNLGELSTDTQYF
CDR3nt: TGTGCCAGCAGCCCCAACCTCGGGGAGTTGAGCACAGATACGCAGTATTTT

d_gene: NA
j_gene: TRBJ1-2
abundance: NA
v_gene: TRBV15
CDR3aa: CATSRDRAGMSGYTF
CDR3nt: TGTGCCACCAGCAGAGATCGGGCAGGGATGAGTGGCTACACCTTC

d_gene: NA
j_gene: TRBJ1-3
abundance: NA
v_gene: TRBV5-1
CDR3aa: CASSLDSRVGNTIYF
CDR3nt: TGCGCCAGCAGCTTGGACTCGCGGGTAGGAAACACCATATATTTT

d_gene: NA
j_gene: TRBJ2-5
abundance: NA
v_gene: TRBV18
CDR3aa: CASSPTDQETQYF
CDR3nt: TGTGCCAGCTCACCAACAGACCAAGAGACCCAGTACTTC

d_gene: NA
j_gene: TRBJ1-3
abundance: NA
v_gene: TRBV5-1
CDR3aa: CASSKSSGALAGNTIYF
CDR3nt: TGCGCCAGCAGCAAATCGTCAGGGGCTTTAGCTGGAAACACCATATATTTT

d_gene: TRBD2
j_gene: TRBJ2-3
abundance: NA
v_gene: TRBV29-1
CDR3aa: CSVGTSGGASDTQYF
CDR3nt: TGCAGCGTTGGGACTAGCGGGGGGGCGTCAGATACGCAGTATTTT

d_gene: NA
j_gene: TRBJ2-3
abundance: NA
v_gene: TRBV7-9
CDR3aa: CASSAASDTQYF
CDR3nt: TGTGCCAGCAGCGCCGCCTCAGATACGCAGTATTTT

d_gene: NA
j_gene: TRBJ1-5
abundance: NA
v_gene: TRBV30
CDR3aa: CAWSAGVSNQPQHF
CDR3nt: TGTGCCTGGAGCGCGGGGGTTAGCAATCAGCCCCAGCATTTT

d_gene: TRBD1
j_gene: TRBJ1-1
abundance: NA
v_gene: TRBV6-1
CDR3aa: CASSAGQGRSEAFF
CDR3nt: TGTGCCAGCAGTGCCGGACAGGGCCGGTCTGAAGCTTTCTTT

d_gene: NA
j_gene: TRBJ2-5
abundance: NA
v_gene: TRBV5-1
CDR3aa: CASSQVLTEKTQYF
CDR3nt: TGCGCCAGCAGCCAAGTCTTGACAGAGAAGACCCAGTACTTC

d_gene: NA
j_gene: TRBJ1-4
abundance: NA
v_gene: TRBV14
CDR3aa: CASSQVHGKGSGEKLFF
CDR3nt: TGTGCCAGCAGCCAAGTTCACGGGAAGGGTTCGGGTGAAAAACTGTTTTTT

d_gene: NA
j_gene: TRBJ2-5
abundance: NA
v_gene: TRBV4-1
CDR3aa: CASSPSGGSGDRTQYF
CDR3nt: TGCGCCAGCAGCCCGTCGGGAGGAAGCGGGGACAGGACCCAGTACTTC

d_gene: TRBD2
j_gene: TRBJ2-7
abundance: NA
v_gene: TRBV6-1
CDR3aa: CASSEASGGYEQYF
CDR3nt: TGTGCCAGCAGTGAAGCCTCGGGGGGTTACGAGCAGTACTTC

d_gene: NA
j_gene: TRBJ2-3
abundance: NA
v_gene: TRBV11-2
CDR3aa: CASSLQHGGRGGTDTQYF
CDR3nt: TGTGCCAGCAGCCTACAACACGGCGGCAGGGGGGGCACAGATACGCAGTATTTT

d_gene: TRBD1
j_gene: TRBJ1-4
abundance: NA
v_gene: TRBV30
CDR3aa: CAWSVNRGRNEKLFF
CDR3nt: TGTGCCTGGAGTGTCAACAGGGGGAGGAATGAAAAACTGTTTTTT

d_gene: NA
j_gene: TRBJ2-7
abundance: NA
v_gene: TRBV15
CDR3aa: CATSRGMVYEQYF
CDR3nt: TGTGCCACCAGCAGAGGGATGGTCTACGAGCAGTACTTC

d_gene: NA
j_gene: TRBJ2-3
abundance: NA
v_gene: TRBV29-1
CDR3aa: CSVLGLPRQRTDTQYF
CDR3nt: TGCAGCGTCCTAGGGCTACCGAGACAGCGCACAGATACGCAGTATTTT

d_gene: NA
j_gene: TRBJ2-3
abundance: NA
v_gene: TRBV7-7
CDR3aa: CASSSQIADTQYF
CDR3nt: TGTGCCAGCAGCTCCCAAATCGCAGATACGCAGTATTTT

d_gene: TRBD1
j_gene: TRBJ2-7
abundance: few
v_gene: TRBV5-1
CDR3aa: CASSLGQGSGYEQYF
CDR3nt: TGCGCCAGCAGCTTGGGACAGGGGAGTGGCTACGAGCAGTACTTC

d_gene: TRBD2
j_gene: TRBJ2-5
abundance: NA
v_gene: TRBV30
CDR3aa: CACGTSGGETQYF
CDR3nt: TGTGCCTGCGGGACTAGCGGGGGGGAGACCCAGTACTTC

d_gene: NA
j_gene: TRBJ1-2
abundance: NA
v_gene: TRBV7-9
CDR3aa: CASSPIVTGLNGYTF
CDR3nt: TGTGCCAGCAGCCCGATCGTGACGGGGCTTAATGGCTACACCTTC

d_gene: TRBD1
j_gene: TRBJ1-1
abundance: NA
v_gene: TRBV2
CDR3aa: CASRGQGEETEAFF
CDR3nt: TGTGCCAGCAGGGGACAGGGTGAAGAAACTGAAGCTTTCTTT

d_gene: TRBD1
j_gene: TRBJ2-3
abundance: NA
v_gene: TRBV6-6
CDR3aa: CASSSPGTGWPDTQYF
CDR3nt: TGTGCCAGCAGCTCCCCCGGGACAGGGTGGCCAGATACGCAGTATTTT

d_gene: TRBD2
j_gene: TRBJ2-2
abundance: NA
v_gene: TRBV19
CDR3aa: CASTGGAGGPTGELFF
CDR3nt: TGTGCCAGTACCGGGGGCGCGGGGGGACCCACCGGGGAGCTGTTTTTT

d_gene: TRBD1
j_gene: TRBJ1-2
abundance: NA
v_gene: TRBV5-1
CDR3aa: CASSRGQGYGYTF
CDR3nt: TGCGCCAGCAGCCGGGGACAGGGGTATGGCTACACCTTC

d_gene: TRBD2
j_gene: TRBJ2-1
abundance: NA
v_gene: TRBV27
CDR3aa: CASSRLAGGLANEQFF
CDR3nt: TGTGCCAGCAGTAGACTAGCGGGGGGATTGGCGAATGAGCAGTTCTTC

d_gene: NA
j_gene: TRBJ1-5
abundance: NA
v_gene: TRBV19
CDR3aa: CASTPKSDPNQPQHF
CDR3nt: TGTGCCAGTACCCCTAAATCCGACCCCAATCAGCCCCAGCATTTT

d_gene: TRBD2
j_gene: TRBJ2-1
abundance: NA
v_gene: TRBV27
CDR3aa: CASRASSGGFYNEQFF
CDR3nt: TGTGCCAGCAGGGCCTCTAGCGGGGGTTTCTACAATGAGCAGTTCTTC

d_gene: TRBD1
j_gene: TRBJ2-3
abundance: NA
v_gene: TRBV7-2
CDR3aa: CASSLSWGQGYF
CDR3nt: TGTGCCAGCAGCTTATCGTGGGGACAGGGGTATTTT

d_gene: NA
j_gene: TRBJ1-2
abundance: NA
v_gene: TRBV19
CDR3aa: CASSPRQILYGYTF
CDR3nt: TGTGCCAGTAGTCCACGACAGATCCTCTATGGCTACACCTTC

d_gene: NA
j_gene: TRBJ1-3
abundance: NA
v_gene: TRBV9
CDR3aa: CASSVGGQSSGNTIYF
CDR3nt: TGTGCCAGCAGCGTAGGGGGGCAGAGCTCTGGAAACACCATATATTTT

d_gene: NA
j_gene: TRBJ2-7
abundance: NA
v_gene: TRBV29-1
CDR3aa: CSVEDMGPRREQYF
CDR3nt: TGCAGCGTTGAAGATATGGGCCCCCGCAGGGAGCAGTACTTC

d_gene: TRBD2
j_gene: TRBJ2-1
abundance: NA
v_gene: TRBV7-8
CDR3aa: CASSLGALAGDYNEQFF
CDR3nt: TGTGCCAGCAGCTTAGGGGCCCTAGCGGGGGACTACAATGAGCAGTTCTTC

d_gene: NA
j_gene: TRBJ1-1
abundance: NA
v_gene: TRBV6-5
CDR3aa: CASSRDGDTLEAFF
CDR3nt: TGTGCCAGCAGTCGGGACGGAGACACTCTGGAAGCTTTCTTT